Listed below are T cell receptor beta chains from one sample, sequenced in a study. Only in-frame clones appear in the TCRdb table, and some are missing; sequencing was by immunoSEQ multiplex PCR. The table records around 50,000 clones, 90% to 95% of them present only once. The specimen sequenced was PBMCs. These receptors came from a man in his forties with rheumatoid arthritis. The CDR3 runs from the conserved cysteine through the conserved F or W. D genes are given only for firm matches. Only part of the rows carry a size: once, few, many, or a class if the clone is expanded.

size: NA
V: TRBV5-1
D: NA
J: TRBJ2-7
CDR3: CASSIGSYEQYF
DNA: TGCGCCAGCAGTATAGGGAGCTACGAGCAGTACTTC

size: NA
V: TRBV16
D: NA
J: TRBJ2-1
CDR3: CASSRPGRGPYNEQFF
DNA: TGTGCCAGCAGCCGGCCCGGAAGGGGCCCATACAATGAGCAGTTCTTC

size: NA
V: TRBV28
D: NA
J: TRBJ1-6
CDR3: CASKVRDGSYNSPLHF
DNA: TGTGCCAGCAAGGTCAGGGATGGCTCCTATAATTCACCCCTCCACTTT

size: NA
V: TRBV7-8
D: TRBD2
J: TRBJ2-2
CDR3: CASSLQAGGTGELFF
DNA: TGTGCCAGCAGCTTACAGGCGGGAGGGACCGGGGAGCTGTTTTTT

size: NA
V: TRBV13
D: TRBD2
J: TRBJ2-3
CDR3: CASSRRGGRPGTDTQYF
DNA: TGTGCCAGCAGCCGAAGGGGCGGGAGGCCGGGCACAGATACGCAGTATTTT

size: NA
V: TRBV6-2/TRBV6-3
D: NA
J: TRBJ2-3
CDR3: CASSDDRLSTDTQYF
DNA: TGTGCCAGCAGCGATGACAGGCTCAGCACAGATACGCAGTATTTT

size: NA
V: TRBV27
D: TRBD1
J: TRBJ2-7
CDR3: CASSWNRDSSYEQYF
DNA: TGTGCCAGCAGCTGGAATCGGGACAGCTCCTACGAGCAGTACTTC

size: NA
V: TRBV23-1
D: NA
J: TRBJ1-5
CDR3: CASSQFWVSNQPQHF
DNA: TGCGCCAGCAGTCAGTTCTGGGTGAGCAATCAGCCCCAGCATTTT

size: NA
V: TRBV29-1
D: TRBD1
J: TRBJ2-5
CDR3: CSVGTGAGETQYF
DNA: TGCAGCGTGGGGACAGGGGCGGGGGAGACCCAGTACTTC

size: NA
V: TRBV19
D: TRBD1
J: TRBJ2-2
CDR3: CASSIGVRGRSGELFF
DNA: TGTGCCAGTAGTATAGGAGTGAGGGGGCGGTCCGGGGAGCTGTTTTTT

size: once
V: TRBV9
D: NA
J: TRBJ2-7
CDR3: CASSVEGLATYEQYF
DNA: TGTGCCAGCAGCGTAGAAGGTCTAGCAACCTACGAGCAGTACTTC

size: once
V: TRBV7-2
D: NA
J: TRBJ2-7
CDR3: CASSLAGVLGEQYF
DNA: TGTGCCAGCAGCTTAGCAGGTGTTCTGGGGGAGCAGTACTTC

size: NA
V: TRBV21-1
D: NA
J: TRBJ1-5
CDR3: CASSTRQFSNQPQHF
DNA: TGTGCCAGCAGCACCCGACAGTTTAGCAATCAGCCCCAGCATTTT

size: NA
V: TRBV5-1
D: NA
J: TRBJ1-1
CDR3: CASSLTGGNTEAFF
DNA: TGCGCCAGCAGCTTGACCGGGGGCAACACTGAAGCTTTCTTT

size: NA
V: TRBV29-1
D: TRBD2
J: TRBJ2-1
CDR3: CSGLGGTINEQFF
DNA: TGCAGCGGGCTCGGGGGGACCATCAATGAGCAGTTCTTC

size: once
V: TRBV5-1
D: NA
J: TRBJ1-3
CDR3: CASSPRTGLQSSGNTIYF
DNA: TGCGCCAGCAGCCCCAGGACCGGACTGCAGAGCTCTGGAAACACCATATATTTT

size: NA
V: TRBV19
D: NA
J: TRBJ2-5
CDR3: CASMGVSGETQYF
DNA: TGTGCCAGTATGGGGGTATCAGGGGAGACCCAGTACTTC

size: once
V: TRBV6-5
D: NA
J: TRBJ1-6
CDR3: CASSRTRGFDSPLHF
DNA: TGTGCCAGCAGCCGTACCCGGGGTTTTGATTCACCCCTCCACTTT

size: NA
V: TRBV5-1
D: NA
J: TRBJ1-2
CDR3: CASRPKWDGNYGYTF
DNA: TGCGCCAGCCGACCGAAGTGGGACGGGAACTATGGCTACACCTTC

size: NA
V: TRBV3-1/TRBV3-2
D: TRBD1
J: TRBJ1-5
CDR3: CASSRQGWQPQHF
DNA: TGTGCCAGCAGCCGACAGGGCTGGCAGCCCCAGCATTTT

size: once
V: TRBV11-1
D: NA
J: TRBJ2-1
CDR3: CASSPPGLSSYNEQFF
DNA: TGTGCCAGCAGCCCTCCGGGCCTGAGCTCCTACAATGAGCAGTTCTTC

size: NA
V: TRBV7-3
D: TRBD2
J: TRBJ2-1
CDR3: CASSPQTSGYNEQFF
DNA: TGTGCCAGCAGCCCCCAGACTAGCGGCTACAATGAGCAGTTCTTC

size: NA
V: TRBV15
D: NA
J: TRBJ2-5
CDR3: CATSRQQGGETQYF
DNA: TGTGCCACCAGCAGACAACAGGGTGGGGAGACCCAGTACTTC

size: NA
V: TRBV30
D: TRBD1
J: TRBJ1-2
CDR3: CAWVRQGVGYGYTF
DNA: TGTGCCTGGGTGAGACAGGGAGTCGGCTATGGCTACACCTTC

size: NA
V: TRBV5-1
D: NA
J: TRBJ1-6
CDR3: CASSLGDPNSPLHF
DNA: TGCGCCAGCAGCTTGGGGGACCCCAATTCACCCCTCCACTTT